This T cell receptor (beta chain) was recovered during a study of blood T cell repertoires in COVID-19. For the study at large: Acute and convalescent COVID-19 specimens originated in the United States, Italy and Spain. PBMCs, B-cell-depleted T cells, or T cells were the source of the cDNA or gDNA that made up the material.

TCRdb keeps only in-frame clones here, not all; method: immunoSEQ multiplex PCR. The sample has 60,000 to 75,000 clones; around 74% are singletons. This CDR3 is built from 15 residues. From germline, CDR1 is KGHSH and CDR2 LQKENI. Trimming shortened V by 6 bases and J by 2 bases, and 17 bases separated the two germline ends. Source material: peripheral blood. The origin of this receptor is a woman aged 45-65 years with active or convalescent COVID-19. This sequence joins TRBV18 and TRBJ2-7; D is possibly TRBD2 (6 bases). The CDR3 DNA reads as TGTGCCAGCTCGGACGGGGGTCTTTACACCTACGAGCAGTACTTC. Translation gives CASSDGGLYTYEQYF.